Given below is one T cell receptor beta chain in context. The data originate from a study of T cell changes during pregnancy in multiple sclerosis. Using immunoSEQ multiplex PCR, the repertoire was profiled, and TCRdb retains in-frame clones only, with some absent. The sample carries some 64,000 clones, 92% recorded once. Trimming removed 0 bases at V and 4 bases at J, with 14 bases between. Germline V gene data show CDR1 as SGDLS and CDR2 as YYNGEE. The CDR3 consists of 16 residues. The receptor comes from a female donor with multiple sclerosis, enrolled in a pregnancy study. V and J are TRBV9 and TRBJ2-1, with a possible D match to TRBD2 (5 bases). This specimen was peripheral blood, taken in the first trimester of pregnancy. The CDR3 protein is CASSVEAGFLYNEQFF. For the CDR3, the DNA is TGTGCCAGCAGCGTAGAGGCGGGCTTCCTATACAATGAGCAGTTCTTC.